The rows below give T cell receptor beta chains drawn from one sample of a study of T cell responses to AZD1222 COVID-19 vaccine. Repertoires were generated with immunoSEQ multiplex PCR, while TCRdb's copy carries only in-frame clones and drops some. This sample has about 140,000 clones, with approximately 92% found just once. The specimen comprised peripheral blood, sampled on day 0 of AZD1222 vaccination. These TCRs come from an adult in good health. Both conserved end residues are part of each CDR3. The D gene is left open where the match is weak. The size of a clone is reported for some rows only, either as once, few or many, or as a class for expanded clones.

cdr3_length | clone_size | j_call | v_call | d_call | cdr3_aa | cdr3_nt
15 | NA | TRBJ2-2 | TRBV5-1 | NA | CASGLLGSGGGELFF | TGCGCCAGCGGCCTCCTGGGCAGCGGAGGCGGGGAGCTGTTTTTT
16 | NA | TRBJ2-3 | TRBV6-6 | TRBD1 | CASRGPGQGFADTQYF | TGTGCCAGCAGGGGGCCGGGACAGGGTTTCGCAGATACGCAGTATTTT
13 | NA | TRBJ1-5 | TRBV5-1 | NA | CASSLDSNQPQHF | TGCGCCAGCAGCCTGGACAGCAATCAGCCCCAGCATTTT
15 | NA | TRBJ2-3 | TRBV25-1 | NA | CASSEYGRSTDTQYF | TGTGCCAGCAGTGAATATGGTCGGAGCACAGATACGCAGTATTTT
12 | NA | TRBJ1-5 | TRBV27 | NA | CASSLIGEPQHF | TGTGCCAGCAGTTTGATAGGTGAGCCCCAGCATTTT
15 | NA | TRBJ2-2 | TRBV4-1 | TRBD1 | CASSRSGTATGELFF | TGCGCCAGCAGCCGATCCGGGACAGCCACCGGGGAGCTGTTTTTT
15 | NA | TRBJ2-6 | TRBV5-6 | NA | CASSVQGPGANVLTF | TGTGCCAGCAGCGTACAGGGCCCTGGGGCCAACGTCCTGACTTTC
12 | NA | TRBJ1-5 | TRBV7-9 | NA | CASSLNGQPQHF | TGTGCCAGCAGCTTAAACGGTCAGCCCCAGCATTTT
13 | few | TRBJ2-1 | TRBV6-1 | NA | CASSEDPFLGQFF | TGTGCCAGCAGTGAAGACCCCTTTCTGGGGCAGTTCTTC
15 | NA | TRBJ2-7 | TRBV19 | NA | CASRGRVLGSYEQYF | TGTGCCAGTAGAGGGCGGGTACTAGGTTCCTACGAGCAGTACTTC
15 | NA | TRBJ2-7 | TRBV5-1 | NA | CASSLESFTSTLVYF | TGCGCCAGCAGCTTGGAGTCGTTCACGTCTACCCTGGTATACTTC
14 | NA | TRBJ1-5 | TRBV19 | TRBD1 | CASALQGFAQPQHF | TGTGCCAGTGCATTACAGGGGTTCGCTCAGCCCCAGCATTTT
14 | NA | TRBJ1-1 | TRBV6-5 | NA | CASSMRQEPTEAFF | TGTGCCAGCAGTATGCGACAGGAACCCACTGAAGCTTTCTTT
20 | NA | TRBJ1-3 | TRBV13 | NA | CASSLAYREDILNSGNTIYF | TGTGCCAGCAGCTTAGCTTACAGAGAAGACATTCTTAACTCTGGAAACACCATATATTTT
15 | once | TRBJ1-3 | TRBV6-1 | NA | CASSEWGVGGNTIYF | TGTGCCAGCAGTGAGTGGGGAGTGGGTGGAAACACCATATATTTT
18 | NA | TRBJ1-2 | TRBV11-2 | NA | CASSSTTRSDRLYYGYTF | TGTGCCAGCAGCTCCACCACGCGATCTGACAGGTTATACTATGGCTACACCTTC
19 | NA | TRBJ2-1 | TRBV5-1 | TRBD2 | CASSVGLAITPPSYNEQFF | TGCGCCAGCAGCGTCGGACTAGCGATCACCCCCCCCTCCTACAATGAGCAGTTCTTC
15 | NA | TRBJ2-1 | TRBV5-1 | TRBD2 | CASSLVAGGEMEQFF | TGCGCCAGCAGCTTGGTTGCGGGAGGCGAGATGGAGCAGTTCTTC